Listed here are 17 T cell receptor beta chains from one sample, sequenced in a study of T cell changes during pregnancy in multiple sclerosis. The assay was immunoSEQ multiplex PCR, and TCRdb's table has in-frame clones only and misses some. The sample consists of under 90,000 clones, 94% of them appearing once. The specimen comprised peripheral blood, sampled in the second trimester of pregnancy. The receptors stem from a female donor in good health, enrolled as a control in a pregnancy study.

The rearrangement uses TRBV6-1 and TRBJ2-5; D is unresolved. Germline assignment: CDR1 MNHNS and CDR2 SASEGT. Trimming removed 2 bases at V and 2 bases at J, with 3 bases between. This CDR3 comprises 12 residues. CDR3 amino acids: CASSEQQETQYF. The CDR3 nucleotides are TGTGCCAGCAGTGAACAACAAGAGACCCAGTACTTC.

This chain connects TRBV7-2 to TRBJ2-1; TRBD2 agrees at 9 bases. V was pared by 5 bases and J by 4 bases, with 6 bases of the junction left unmatched. The germline CDR1 and CDR2 sequences are SGHTA and FQGNSA. CDR3 size: 15 residues. The CDR3 DNA is TGTGCCAGCAGCCGGACTAGCGAGAGATACAATGAGCAGTTCTTC. Encoded protein: CASSRTSERYNEQFF.

Only one count was recorded for this clone. This chain joins TRBV6-6 and TRBJ2-7, with D possibly TRBD2 on 5 matching bases. CDR1 is MNHNY and CDR2 is SVGAGI in the germline V gene (reference sequence). The CDR3 has 14 amino acids. V lost 2 bases and J lost 5, with 13 bases in between. CDR3 coding DNA: TGTGCCAGCAGTTACGCGGGCGTTCAGAACGAGCAGTACTTC. This gives the protein CASSYAGVQNEQYF.

V is TRBV9 and J is TRBJ2-3; 9 bases are a match to TRBD2. The CDR3 sequence is 15 residues long. V was pared by 3 bases and J by 7 bases, with 9 bases of the junction left unmatched. CDR1 and CDR2 from the germline V gene are SGDLS and YYNGEE. DNA of the CDR3: TGTGCCAGCAGCGCAGCTAGCGGGGTGATGTATACGCAGTATTTT. This encodes CASSAASGVMYTQYF.

This clone was seen a single time. The chain combines TRBV10-3 with TRBJ2-3; TRBD2 matches at 9 bases. V trimming: 0 bases; J trimming: 4 bases; junction bases outside the gene matches: 5. The CDR3 is made up of 16 amino acids. Germline V gene lookup returns CDR1 ENHRY and CDR2 SYGVKD. CDR3 residues: CAISESGGRGADTQYF. The CDR3 DNA sequence: TGTGCCATCAGTGAGTCCGGCGGGAGGGGTGCAGATACGCAGTATTTT.

This chain joins TRBV18 and TRBJ2-3; the match to TRBD2 covers 8 bases. Unmatched junction bases numbered 5, after V lost 3 bases and J lost 0 bases. The V gene's germline CDR1 is KGHSH and CDR2 LQKENI. This CDR3 has 16 residues. In nucleotides, the CDR3 is TGTGCCAGCTCACCCGGACTAGCCCTTAGCACAGATACGCAGTATTTT. As protein: CASSPGLALSTDTQYF.

In its sample, this clone was seen a few times. The chain is built from TRBV7-9 and TRBJ1-1; 7 bases map to TRBD1. The V segment lost 5 bases and the J segment 1 base; nucleotides outside the gene matches: 10. The CDR3 loop spans 16 amino acids. Germline V lookup: CDR1 SEHNR, CDR2 FQNEAQ (reference sequence). In DNA form, the CDR3 reads TGTGCCAGCAGCGCGGACAGGACGATATCGAACACTGAAGCTTTCTTT. Translation: CASSADRTISNTEAFF.

The chain combines TRBV7-2 with TRBJ1-5; 8 bases align to TRBD1. The CDR3 is 14 residues long. CDR1 and CDR2 from the germline V gene are SGHTA and FQGNSA. Trimming removed 5 bases from V and 3 bases from J; junction bases left unmatched: 3. The CDR3 sequence is CASSPRGLNQPQHF. CDR3 nucleotide sequence: TGTGCCAGCAGCCCCAGGGGGCTCAATCAGCCCCAGCATTTT.

This chain connects TRBV19 to TRBJ2-3; D not certain. Germline CDR1 and CDR2: LNHDA and SQIVND (reference sequence). The CDR3 has 13 residues. The V end lost 9 bases, the J end lost 0 bases, and 10 bases lay between the germline ends. CDR3 nucleotides: TGTGCCAGCAGCGTAGGCAGCACAGATACGCAGTATTTT. Translation: CASSVGSTDTQYF.

The V and J genes are TRBV7-7 and TRBJ2-3; D perhaps matches TRBD2 (5 bases). Trimming cost V 5 bases and J 9 bases, with 15 bases left between them. Germline V gives CDR1 SSHAT, CDR2 FNYEAQ (reference sequence). The CDR3 consists of 13 residues. CDR3: CASSLRPGETQYF. The CDR3 DNA reads as TGTGCCAGCAGCCTTAGGCCCGGGGAGACGCAGTATTTT.

A single count supports this clone. V usage is TRBV6-5 and J usage is TRBJ2-7; D is undetermined. Germline CDR1 reads MNHEY; CDR2 reads SVGAGI. The CDR3 sequence is 13 residues long. Trimming shortened V by 6 bases and J by 5 bases, and 14 bases separated the two germline ends. For the CDR3, the DNA is TGTGCCAGCAGGTCCCTAGTAAATAACGAGCAGTACTTC. It codes for CASRSLVNNEQYF.

The rearrangement uses TRBV5-1 and TRBJ2-3; TRBD2 matches at 7 bases. This CDR3 has 18 amino acids. Trimming removed 0 bases from V and 5 bases from J; junction bases left unmatched: 15. Per germline, CDR1 SGHRS and CDR2 YFSETQ. CDR3 loop: CASSLVMTGGVGVDTQYF. The CDR3 DNA reads TGCGCCAGCAGCTTGGTGATGACGGGAGGAGTCGGAGTAGATACGCAGTATTTT.

This sequence joins TRBV6-5 and TRBJ2-7; the match to TRBD1 covers 9 bases. With 6 bases clipped from V and 10 bases from J, the junction kept 13 bases outside the gene matches. CDR1 MNHEY and CDR2 SVGAGI come from the germline V gene. The CDR3 contains 14 residues. CDR3 sequence reads: CASSRQGVAVHQYF. CDR3 DNA: TGTGCCAGCAGCCGACAGGGGGTCGCCGTACACCAGTACTTC.

The chain links TRBV29-1 to TRBJ2-7, with D perhaps matching TRBD2 (6 bases). The closer fit of TRBJ2-5 to the DNA end suggests the J call may be wrong. This CDR3 is built from 12 residues. The germline V gene encodes CDR1 SQVTM and CDR2 ANQGSEA. CDR3 residues: CSVLSGEETQYF. CDR3 DNA: TGCAGCGTTCTTAGCGGAGAAGAGACCCAGTACTTC.

CDR3 amino acids: CASSPPGANVLTF. CDR3 DNA: TGTGCCAGCAGCCCCCCAGGGGCCAACGTCCTGACTTTC. The chain joins TRBV7-2 to TRBJ2-6; D is unresolved. Germline-derived CDR1 and CDR2 are SGHTA and FQGNSA. V lost 5 bases and J lost 4, with 6 bases in between. The CDR3 consists of 13 residues.

The genes are TRBV5-3 and TRBJ2-2, with TRBD1 matching 8 bases. TRBV5-3 is treated as an ORF (open reading frame) with a function not yet certain. V gave up 1 base and J gave up 7 bases; unmatched junction bases: 12. The CDR3 is 17 amino acids. CDR3 protein: CARSLRPGGFLDGELFF. CDR3 in DNA: TGTGCCAGAAGCTTGCGACCAGGGGGCTTTCTTGACGGGGAGCTGTTTTTT.

The chain carries TRBV7-2 and TRBJ1-3, with TRBD1 as a possible D gene (6 bases). The germline V gene has CDR1 SGHTA and CDR2 FQGNSA. The ends were cut back, 5 bases at V and 2 bases at J, with 7 bases in the middle. There are 13 residues in the CDR3. CDR3 region: CASSGGAGNTIYF. In DNA, the CDR3 is TGTGCCAGCAGCGGGGGCGCTGGAAACACCATATATTTT.